A single sample is the source of the 31 T cell receptor beta chains below, sequenced in a study of T cell responses to AZD1222 COVID-19 vaccine (dated by TCRdb to about 2021). The library was produced with the immunoSEQ multiplex PCR assay. TCRdb's version of the immuneACCESS table is confined to in-frame rearrangements and falls short of the full clone set. An unresolved V gene accounts for under half of the shortfall where checked; the remainder is of unknown origin. This sample is represented by some 280,000 clones; 90% to 95% of them were singletons. The top ten hold 0.5% to 0.7% of the sample. The time point label, as the study defines it: about 28 days (+/-7) after the second vaccine dose. The specimen comprised peripheral blood, sampled 28 days after the second AZD1222 dose. The receptors shown here come from an adult who received the AZD1222 COVID-19 vaccine.

This rearrangement joins TRBV3-1 (or the pseudogene TRBV3-2) to TRBJ1-2; D remains unclear. The CDR3 is made up of 12 amino acids. Germline V gene sequence: CDR1 LGHDT, CDR2 YNNKEL (reference sequence). Trimming left V 4 bases short and J 1 base short, with 4 bases between. The CDR3 bases are TGTGCCAGCAGCCGGGTTAACTATGGCTACACCTTC. Its translation is CASSRVNYGYTF.

This clone was counted a few times. The CDR3 reads CASSPDQYQETQYF. CDR3 nucleotides: TGTGCCAGCAGCCCAGATCAGTACCAAGAGACCCAGTACTTC. The gene calls are TRBV2 and TRBJ2-5, with D uncertain. The CDR3 is 14 residues long. Looked up from germline, CDR1 is SNHLY and CDR2 is FYNNEI. V gave up 6 bases and J gave up 0 bases, with 11 bases separating them.

This sequence joins TRBV27 and TRBJ2-2; the match to TRBD1 covers 7 bases. This CDR3 region has 16 residues. Germline CDR1 and CDR2: MNHEY and SMNVEV (reference sequence). V was pared by 5 bases and J by 6 bases, with 12 bases of the junction left unmatched. The CDR3 sequence: CASSGVWDSPSGELFF. DNA of the CDR3: TGTGCCAGCAGTGGTGTGTGGGACAGCCCCTCCGGGGAGCTGTTTTTT.

This chain links TRBV7-2 with TRBJ2-7; D is perhaps TRBD1 (6 bases). Germline-derived CDR1 and CDR2 are SGHTA and FQGNSA. Trimming took 6 bases from V and 1 from J, leaving 10 bases between them. This CDR3 region has 13 residues. The CDR3 nucleotides are TGTGCCAGCAGGCTCAGGGGTTCCTACGAGCAGTACTTC. Amino acids: CASRLRGSYEQYF.

The chain links TRBV28 to TRBJ1-2; D unclear. The CDR3 length is 12 residues. From germline, CDR1 is MDHEN and CDR2 SYDVKM. V was pared by 6 bases and J by 5 bases, with 10 bases between. The CDR3 spells CASSSVTYGYTF. The CDR3 DNA is TGTGCCAGCAGCTCAGTTACATATGGCTACACCTTC.

This chain uses TRBV11-2 with TRBJ1-6, with 10 bases fitting TRBD1. Germline V CDR1 and CDR2: SGHAT, FQNNGV. V shed 3 bases, J shed 9 bases, and the junction held 5 bases outside the gene matches. The CDR3 is 15 amino acids. Here the CDR3 DNA reads TGTGCCAGCAGCTTGGCCGGGACAGGGGTTTCACCCCTCCACTTT. Its protein product is CASSLAGTGVSPLHF.

The CDR3 region has the DNA TGTGCCAGCAGTTTATACCTTTCGATCACCGAAAAACTGTTTTTT. The encoded protein is CASSLYLSITEKLFF. V usage is TRBV27 and J usage is TRBJ1-4; D unclear. Per the germline V gene, CDR1 is MNHEY and CDR2 is SMNVEV (reference sequence). V lost 1 base, J lost 8 bases, and 14 bases lay in between. The length of the CDR3 is 15 residues. Full variable domain (missing parts from reference TRBV27 and TRBJ1-4): EAQVTQNPRYLITVTGKKLTVTCSQNMNHEYMSWYRQDPGLGLRQIYYSMNVEVTDKGDVPEGYKVSRKEKRNFPLILESPSPNQTSLYFCASSLYLSITEKLFFGSGTQLSVL.

The chain carries TRBV27 and TRBJ2-1; D remains ambiguous. Per germline, CDR1 MNHEY and CDR2 SMNVEV (reference sequence). The germline V and J ends were trimmed by 0 bases and 8 bases, with 14 bases remaining between them. The CDR3 loop spans 15 amino acids. This chain's CDR3 is CASSLSGRRLDEQFF. CDR3 nucleotide sequence: TGTGCCAGCAGTTTATCGGGCCGTCGCCTGGATGAGCAGTTCTTC.

This chain joins TRBV10-1 and TRBJ2-1; 10 bases fit TRBD2. The CDR3 has 14 amino acids. V was clipped by 7 bases and J by 7 bases; unmatched bases: 7. CDR1 and CDR2 (germline): WNHNN, SYGVQD (reference sequence). The CDR3 sequence: CASNVAGGWNEQFF. The DNA for the CDR3 is TGCGCCAGCAACGTAGCGGGGGGCTGGAATGAGCAGTTCTTC.

This clone is a singleton in its sample. V usage is TRBV7-9 and J usage is TRBJ2-7; D possibly uses TRBD1 or TRBD2 (5 bases each). This CDR3 has 13 residues. With 5 bases removed from V and 3 bases from J, the gap between germline ends came to 11 bases. Germline V lookup: CDR1 SEHNR, CDR2 FQNEAQ (reference sequence). CDR3 residues: CASSVGTVYEQYF. The CDR3 DNA follows: TGTGCCAGCAGCGTCGGGACGGTCTACGAGCAGTACTTC.

This rearrangement joins TRBV19 to TRBJ1-5; D is ambiguous. The germline CDR1 and CDR2 sequences are LNHDA and SQIVND (reference sequence). V was trimmed by 5 bases and J by 4 bases, leaving 9 bases between them. The CDR3 loop spans 13 amino acids. The CDR3 nucleotides read TGTGCCAGTAGTTTCGGACTGAATCAGCCCCAGCATTTT. It yields the protein CASSFGLNQPQHF. Drawing the rest from reference TRBV19 and TRBJ1-5, the complete variable domain is DGGITQSPKYLFRKEGQNVTLSCEQNLNHDAMYWYRQDPGQGLRLIYYSQIVNDFQKGDIAEGYSVSREKKESFPLTVTSAQKNPTAFYLCASSFGLNQPQHFGDGTRLSIL.

This chain joins TRBV28 and TRBJ1-1; D gene unclear. Germline V gene data show CDR1 as MDHEN and CDR2 as SYDVKM. Trimming left V 10 bases short and J 7 bases short, with 19 bases between. The CDR3 length is 13 residues. The CDR3 nucleotides read TGTGCCACCTTGGGATGGGGAATGGGTGAAGCTTTCTTT. Protein product: CATLGWGMGEAFF.

This clone was detected once. The J gene is TRBJ1-4, the V gene TRBV24-1; the D gene is possibly TRBD1 (5 bases). The germline V gene has CDR1 KGHDR and CDR2 SFDVKD. Deletions cut 3 bases from V and 6 bases from J, with 7 bases between. The CDR3 is 13 residues long. The CDR3 protein is CATSDGGYEKLFF. The CDR3 nucleotides are TGTGCCACCAGTGATGGGGGGTATGAAAAACTGTTTTTT.

The rearrangement links TRBV28 to TRBJ2-7; 11 nucleotides align to TRBD1. The CDR3 is 15 residues long. Germline assignment: CDR1 MDHEN and CDR2 SYDVKM. Unmatched junction bases numbered 6, after V lost 6 bases and J lost 2 bases. In DNA, the CDR3 is TGTGCCAGCAGAAGCGGACAGGGGGCGGCCTACGAGCAGTACTTC. Its protein product is CASRSGQGAAYEQYF.

The rearrangement joins TRBV6-5 to TRBJ1-5; 11 bases agree with TRBD1. The V gene end was trimmed by 5 bases and the J gene end by 4 bases; junction bases not matched to a gene: 4. The CDR3 consists of 15 residues. The germline V gene encodes CDR1 MNHEY and CDR2 SVGAGI. The CDR3 is CASSTRDRGNQPQHF. CDR3 DNA: TGTGCCAGCAGTACCCGGGACAGGGGGAATCAGCCCCAGCATTTT.

This chain uses TRBV14 with TRBJ2-1; the match to TRBD1 covers 7 bases. Germline-derived CDR1 and CDR2 are SGHDN and FVKESK. V lost 2 bases, J lost 0 bases, and 7 bases stayed unmatched. This CDR3 region has 17 residues. CDR3 in amino acids: CASSQFLGQSSYNEQFF. The CDR3 DNA reads as TGTGCCAGCAGCCAATTTTTGGGACAGTCCTCCTACAATGAGCAGTTCTTC.

The V gene is TRBV4-3, the J gene TRBJ1-1; weak D call: TRBD1 (5 bases). The CDR3 totals 16 residues. The germline V and J ends were trimmed by 0 bases and 4 bases, with 15 bases remaining between them. Germline V lookup: CDR1 LGHNA, CDR2 YSLEER. This CDR3 reads CASSQDLTAGSTEAFF. In DNA form, the CDR3 reads TGCGCCAGCAGCCAAGATCTGACGGCAGGGAGCACTGAAGCTTTCTTT.

V gene TRBV27 combines with J gene TRBJ1-2; 7 bases are shared with TRBD1. Trimming cost V 8 bases and J 2 bases; bases outside gene matches: 11. This CDR3 has 15 amino acids. Germline V CDR1 and CDR2: MNHEY, SMNVEV (reference sequence). For the CDR3, the DNA is TGTGCCAGCGGCCACCTAACAGGGGTGAACTATGGCTACACCTTC. Its protein is CASGHLTGVNYGYTF.

The V and J genes are TRBV11-3 and TRBJ2-7, with a tentative D call TRBD1 (5 bases). Germline values: CDR1 SGHNT, CDR2 YENEEA. V lost 1 base, J lost 6 bases, and 7 bases lay in between. The CDR3 has 12 residues. CDR3 region: CASSLGGLEQYF. The CDR3 DNA follows: TGTGCCAGCAGCTTAGGGGGCCTCGAGCAGTACTTC.

The chain combines TRBV6-5 with TRBJ1-1, with D perhaps matching TRBD1 (5 bases). The CDR3 has 12 residues. Germline V CDR1 and CDR2: MNHEY, SVGAGI. V was trimmed by 6 bases and J by 7 bases, leaving 12 bases between them. The CDR3 reads CASRTGTIEAFF. As DNA, the CDR3 is TGTGCCAGCAGAACCGGGACTATTGAAGCTTTCTTT.

This chain connects TRBV6-2 or TRBV6-3 to TRBJ2-2; 12 positions match TRBD2. Germline lookup yields CDR1 MNHEY and CDR2 SVGEGT. V dropped 1 base and J dropped 6; count of bases not matched to a gene: 6. The CDR3 runs to 17 residues. The CDR3 here is CASSYLTSGSPPGELFF. The CDR3 region has the DNA TGTGCCAGCAGTTACTTGACTAGCGGGAGCCCTCCCGGGGAGCTGTTTTTT.

The V gene is TRBV5-6, the J gene TRBJ2-2; D is uncertain. Trimming pared 2 bases from V and 2 bases from J, leaving 1 base between. Germline values: CDR1 SGHDT, CDR2 YYEEEE. The CDR3 sequence is 12 residues long. CDR3 coding DNA: TGTGCCAGCAGCTTAAACACCGGGGAGCTGTTTTTT. This encodes CASSLNTGELFF.

This rearrangement joins TRBV9 to TRBJ2-1; the match to TRBD2 covers 11 bases. The CDR3 runs 19 residues. After removal of 3 bases from V and 7 bases from J, the junction contained 18 bases not matched to a gene. Germline V lookup: CDR1 SGDLS, CDR2 YYNGEE. This CDR3 is CASSARETSGSNLRNEQFF. The CDR3 region has the DNA TGTGCCAGCAGCGCCCGGGAAACTAGCGGGAGCAACCTCCGGAATGAGCAGTTCTTC. The full variable domain, rest sourced from reference TRBV9 and TRBJ2-1, is DSGVTQTPKHLITATGQRVTLRCSPRSGDLSVYWYQQSLDQGLQFLIQYYNGEERAKGNILERFSAQQFPDLHSELNLSSLELGDSALYFCASSARETSGSNLRNEQFFGPGTRLTVL.

The chain is built from TRBV5-4 and TRBJ2-3; the D is unclear. Trimming cost V 6 bases and J 2 bases, with 13 bases left between them. This CDR3 is built from 14 residues. CDR1 is SGHNT and CDR2 is YYREEE in the germline V gene (reference sequence). The CDR3 sequence is CASNRRGITDTQYF. For the CDR3, the DNA is TGTGCCAGCAACCGTCGTGGGATCACAGATACGCAGTATTTT.

This clone has just one count. The chain uses TRBV27 and TRBJ1-1; D remains ambiguous. Deletions cut 7 bases from V and 0 bases from J, with 9 bases between. Germline CDR1 is MNHEY and CDR2 is SMNVEV (reference sequence). The CDR3 length is 13 residues. In DNA, the CDR3 is TGTGCCAGCAATTTGGGCGTGAACACTGAAGCTTTCTTT. Translated, it gives CASNLGVNTEAFF.

This rearrangement joins TRBV7-9 to TRBJ1-1, with 7 bases lining up with TRBD1. V trimming: 3 bases; J trimming: 3 bases; junction bases outside the gene matches: 7. The CDR3 is made up of 15 amino acids. CDR1 and CDR2 from the germline V gene are SEHNR and FQNEAQ (reference sequence). The CDR3 reads CASSFQGGLHTEAFF. As DNA, the CDR3 is TGTGCCAGCAGCTTCCAGGGGGGGCTTCACACTGAAGCTTTCTTT.

This clone was recorded only once. This sequence joins TRBV6-5 and TRBJ1-2; D unclear. The CDR3 sequence is 15 residues long. Germline V lookup: CDR1 MNHEY, CDR2 SVGAGI. V dropped 0 bases and J dropped 1 base, with 9 bases sitting between them. DNA of the CDR3: TGTGCCAGCAGTTACTCAGGCCAGCTTAACTATGGCTACACCTTC. Its protein product is CASSYSGQLNYGYTF.

CDR3 nucleotides: TGTGCCAGTAGTATAACGACATTAGACTATGGCTACACCTTC. Translating it yields CASSITTLDYGYTF. This chain connects TRBV19 to TRBJ1-2; D not certain. V lost 2 bases, J lost 3 bases, and 10 bases lay in between. Germline CDR1 and CDR2: LNHDA and SQIVND (reference sequence). This CDR3 spans 14 amino acids.

This chain joins TRBV6-5 and TRBJ1-3; TRBD1 is a possible D gene (6 bases). V shed 4 bases and J shed 0 bases, with 13 bases lying between them. This CDR3 comprises 16 residues. Germline values: CDR1 MNHEY, CDR2 SVGAGI. CDR3: CASSSHGGHSGNTIYF. The CDR3 region has the DNA TGTGCCAGCAGTTCTCATGGGGGACACTCTGGAAACACCATATATTTT.

The rearrangement uses TRBV10-1 and TRBJ2-1; D is unclear. The CDR3 extends over 13 amino acids. CDR1 is WNHNN and CDR2 is SYGVQD in the germline V gene (reference sequence). V gave up 6 bases and J gave up 12 bases, with 18 bases separating them. The CDR3 here is CASRTTLNPGQFF. The CDR3 DNA sequence: TGCGCCAGCAGAACAACCCTAAACCCGGGGCAGTTCTTC.

This rearrangement joins TRBV28 to TRBJ1-1, with D possibly being TRBD1 (5 bases). Germline V gives CDR1 MDHEN, CDR2 SYDVKM. Trimming left V 5 bases short and J 4 bases short, with 14 bases between. The CDR3 spans 14 residues. The CDR3 bases are TGTGCCAGCAGTCGGCCCCTCGGGGGCACTGAAGCTTTCTTT. As protein: CASSRPLGGTEAFF.